This paragraph reports one T cell receptor (beta chain). Using immunoSEQ multiplex PCR, the repertoire was profiled, and TCRdb retains in-frame clones only, with some absent. Of about 200,000 clones in the sample, about 85% were seen once. This sample was included in a study of blood T cell repertoires in COVID-19. Study context: The origin of the acute and convalescent COVID-19 samples was the United States, Italy and Spain.

The sequence came from a man between 60 and 75 years old with COVID-19, enrolled during active disease. Sequences were obtained from peripheral blood.

The chain's CDR3 is CASSLGLSSSYNEQFF. In DNA, the CDR3 is TGTGCCAGCAGCTTGGGGTTATCCAGCTCCTACAATGAGCAGTTCTTC. This chain connects TRBV5-5 to TRBJ2-1; D is unclear. This CDR3 is built from 16 residues. Germline V gives CDR1 SGHKS, CDR2 YYEKEE (reference sequence). Between the trimmed V and J ends, which lost 0 bases and 0 bases, there was a span of 10 bases.